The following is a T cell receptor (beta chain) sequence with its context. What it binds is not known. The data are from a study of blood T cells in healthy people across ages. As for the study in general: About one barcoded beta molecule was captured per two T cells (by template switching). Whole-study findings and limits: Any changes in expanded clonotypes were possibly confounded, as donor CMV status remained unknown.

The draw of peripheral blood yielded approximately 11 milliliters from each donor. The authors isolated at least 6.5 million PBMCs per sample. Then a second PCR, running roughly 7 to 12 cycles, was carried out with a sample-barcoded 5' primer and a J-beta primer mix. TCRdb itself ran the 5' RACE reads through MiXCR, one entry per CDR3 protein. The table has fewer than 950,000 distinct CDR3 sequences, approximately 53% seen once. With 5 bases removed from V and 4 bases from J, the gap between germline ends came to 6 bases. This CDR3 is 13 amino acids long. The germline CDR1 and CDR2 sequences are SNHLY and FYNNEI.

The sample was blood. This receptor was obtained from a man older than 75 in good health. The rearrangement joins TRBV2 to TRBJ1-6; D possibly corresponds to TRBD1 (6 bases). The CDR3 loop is CASSRGYNSPLHF. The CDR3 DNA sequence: TGTGCCAGCAGTAGGGGGTATAATTCACCCCTCCACTTT. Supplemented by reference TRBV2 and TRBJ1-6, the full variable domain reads EPEVTQTPSHQVTQMGQEVILRCVPISNHLYFYWYRQILGQKVEFLVSFYNNEISEKSEIFDDQFSVERPDGSNFTLKIRSTKLEDSAMYFCASSRGYNSPLHFGNGTRLTVT.